This T cell receptor (beta chain) was found in a study of regulatory T cells in long-lasting Graves disease. Time point meaning: newly diagnosed GD, antithyroid drugs for less than 3 months. Preparation of the TCR library used RNA extracted from PBMCs. Patients came from an endocrinology department in Xi'an, China. The V gene end was trimmed by 6 bases and the J gene end by 8 bases; junction bases not matched to a gene: 5. CDR3 length: 14 amino acids. The germline gives CDR1 SGHTA, CDR2 FQGNSA. Study-wide findings and caveats: Newly diagnosed Graves' patients had higher TCR diversity than persistent ones.

This clonotype was observed a handful of times. Its antigen remains unidentified. In building TCR beta libraries, iRepertoire HTBI primers were used together with Arm-PCR of CDR3 regions. TCRdb itself ran the multiplex PCR reads through MiXCR, one entry per CDR3 protein. Seen here are roughly 420,000 distinct CDR3 sequences, around 15% observed once, and the top ten hold 20% to 25%. This sample also appeared in a second study, on T cells in Graves' hyperthyroidism and ophthalmopathy. As that report states: The blood repertoire included most of the expanded thyroid clonotypes above 0.001. Ophthalmopathy was told apart from stable hyperthyroidism by a 13 V-J model.

Sequenced here: peripheral blood mononuclear cells (PBMCs), sampled at new diagnosis, from a patient treated with antithyroid drugs. V usage is TRBV7-2 and J usage is TRBJ1-3; 12 bases are a match to TRBD1. The TCR sequence derives from a woman aged 18-35 years with Graves disease. CDR3 sequence reads: CASRVGQGADTIYF. CDR3 in DNA: TGTGCCAGCAGGGTGGGACAGGGGGCGGACACCATATATTTT.